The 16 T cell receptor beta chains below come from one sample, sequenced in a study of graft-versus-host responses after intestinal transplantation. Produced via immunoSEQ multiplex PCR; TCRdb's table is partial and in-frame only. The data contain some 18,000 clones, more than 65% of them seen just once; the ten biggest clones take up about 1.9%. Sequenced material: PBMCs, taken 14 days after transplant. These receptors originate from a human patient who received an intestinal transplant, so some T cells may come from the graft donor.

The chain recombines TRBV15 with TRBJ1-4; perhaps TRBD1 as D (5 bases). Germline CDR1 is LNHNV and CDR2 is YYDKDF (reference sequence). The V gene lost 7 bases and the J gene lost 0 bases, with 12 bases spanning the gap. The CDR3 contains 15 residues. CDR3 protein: CATNPEGATNEKLFF. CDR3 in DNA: TGTGCCACCAACCCTGAAGGGGCAACTAATGAAAAACTGTTTTTT.

The CDR3 coding sequence is TGTGCCAGCAGCTTTGGGACGGGAAAAAACATTCAGTACTTC. Translation gives CASSFGTGKNIQYF. The rearrangement joins TRBV7-8 to TRBJ2-4; D possibly matches TRBD1 or TRBD2 (5 bases each). This CDR3 has 14 residues. Germline CDR1 SGHVS, CDR2 FQNEAQ. The V gene lost 3 bases and the J gene lost 4 bases, with 10 bases spanning the gap.

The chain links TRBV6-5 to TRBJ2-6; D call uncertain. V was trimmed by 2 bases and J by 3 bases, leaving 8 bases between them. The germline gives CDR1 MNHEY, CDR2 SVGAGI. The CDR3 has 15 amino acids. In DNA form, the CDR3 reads TGTGCCAGCAGTTACGGAACGGTTGGGGCCAACGTCCTGACTTTC. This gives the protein CASSYGTVGANVLTF.

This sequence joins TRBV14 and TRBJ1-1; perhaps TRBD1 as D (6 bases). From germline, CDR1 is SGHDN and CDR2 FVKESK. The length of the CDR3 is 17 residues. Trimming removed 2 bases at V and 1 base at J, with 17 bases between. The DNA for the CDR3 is TGTGCCAGCAGCCAACATATTATCAGGGACAAGAACACTGAAGCTTTCTTT. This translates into CASSQHIIRDKNTEAFF.

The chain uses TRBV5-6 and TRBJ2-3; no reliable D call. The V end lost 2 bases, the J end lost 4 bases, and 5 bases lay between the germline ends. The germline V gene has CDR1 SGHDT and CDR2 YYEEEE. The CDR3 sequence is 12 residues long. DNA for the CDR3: TGTGCCAGCAGCTTAGGAGCAGATACGCAGTATTTT. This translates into CASSLGADTQYF.

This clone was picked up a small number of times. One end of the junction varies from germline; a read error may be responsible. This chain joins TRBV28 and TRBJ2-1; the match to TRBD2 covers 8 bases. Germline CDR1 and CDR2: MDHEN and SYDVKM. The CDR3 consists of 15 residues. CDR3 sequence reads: CASSLAGGSYHEQFF. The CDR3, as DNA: TGTGCCAGCAGTTTAGCGGGAGGATCCTACCATGAGCAGTTCTTC.

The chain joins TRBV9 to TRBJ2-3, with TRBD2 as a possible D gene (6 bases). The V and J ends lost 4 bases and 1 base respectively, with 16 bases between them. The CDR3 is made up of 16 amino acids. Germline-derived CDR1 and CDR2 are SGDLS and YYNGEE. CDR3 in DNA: TGTGCCAGCAGCCCCGGAGGGGCTAGCGGCACAGATACGCAGTATTTT. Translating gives CASSPGGASGTDTQYF.

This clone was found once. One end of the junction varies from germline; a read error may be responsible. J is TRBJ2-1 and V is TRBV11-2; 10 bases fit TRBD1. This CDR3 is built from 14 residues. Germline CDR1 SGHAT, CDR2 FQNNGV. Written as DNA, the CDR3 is TGTGCCAACAGCTCACGACAGGGGGCGTCTGAGCAGTTCTTC. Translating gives CANSSRQGASEQFF.

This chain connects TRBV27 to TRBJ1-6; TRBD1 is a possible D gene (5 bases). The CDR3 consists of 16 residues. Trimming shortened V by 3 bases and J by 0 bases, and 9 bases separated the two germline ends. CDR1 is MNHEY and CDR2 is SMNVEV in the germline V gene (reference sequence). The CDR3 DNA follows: TGTGCCAGCAGTTTGGAAGGGGTCTCCTATAATTCACCCCTCCACTTT. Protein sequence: CASSLEGVSYNSPLHF.

The CDR3 nucleotides read TGTGCCAGCAGCGCCTTTCCTTGGATAGCCAAAAACATTCAGTACTTC. Translation: CASSAFPWIAKNIQYF. The chain is built from TRBV5-6 and TRBJ2-4; no reliable D call. The germline V gene encodes CDR1 SGHDT and CDR2 YYEEEE. Trimming cost V 4 bases and J 0 bases, with 14 bases left between them. CDR3 size: 16 residues.

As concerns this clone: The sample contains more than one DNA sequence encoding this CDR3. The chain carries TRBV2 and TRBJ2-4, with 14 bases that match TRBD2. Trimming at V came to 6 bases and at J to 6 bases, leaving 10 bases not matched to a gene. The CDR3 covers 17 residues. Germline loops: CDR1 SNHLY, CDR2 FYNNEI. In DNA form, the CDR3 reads TGTGCCAGCAGGGAGAGACTAGCGGGGGGGCCTGGAAACATTCAGTACTTC. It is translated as CASRERLAGGPGNIQYF. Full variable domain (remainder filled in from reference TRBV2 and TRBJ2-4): EPEVTQTPSHQVTQMGQEVILRCVPISNHLYFYWYRQILGQKVEFLVSFYNNEISEKSEIFDDQFSVERPDGSNFTLKIRSTKLEDSAMYFCASRERLAGGPGNIQYFGAGTRLSVL.

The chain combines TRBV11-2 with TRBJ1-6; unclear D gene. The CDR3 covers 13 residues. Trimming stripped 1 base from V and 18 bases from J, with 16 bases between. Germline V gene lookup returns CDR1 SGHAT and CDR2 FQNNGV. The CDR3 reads CASSLVKEVGSHF. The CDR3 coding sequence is TGTGCCAGCAGCTTAGTAAAGGAGGTGGGGTCCCACTTT.

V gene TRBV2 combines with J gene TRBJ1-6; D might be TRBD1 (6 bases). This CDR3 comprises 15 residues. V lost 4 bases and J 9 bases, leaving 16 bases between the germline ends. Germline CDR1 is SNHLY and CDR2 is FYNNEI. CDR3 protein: CASSGTQGGISPLHF. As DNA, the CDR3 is TGTGCCAGCAGTGGAACACAGGGTGGGATTTCACCCCTCCACTTT.

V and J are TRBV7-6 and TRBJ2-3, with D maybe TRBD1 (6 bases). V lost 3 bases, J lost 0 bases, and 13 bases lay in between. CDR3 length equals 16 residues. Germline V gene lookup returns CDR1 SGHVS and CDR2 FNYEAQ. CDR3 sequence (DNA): TGTGCCAGCAGCTTCTTACAGGGCAGTAGCACAGATACGCAGTATTTT. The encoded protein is CASSFLQGSSTDTQYF.

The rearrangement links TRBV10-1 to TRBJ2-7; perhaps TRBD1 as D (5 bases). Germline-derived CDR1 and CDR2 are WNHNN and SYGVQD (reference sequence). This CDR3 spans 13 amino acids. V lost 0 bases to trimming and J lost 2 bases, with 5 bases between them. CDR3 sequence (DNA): TGCGCCAGCAGTGAGTCAGGGGCCTACGAGCAGTACTTC. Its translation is CASSESGAYEQYF.

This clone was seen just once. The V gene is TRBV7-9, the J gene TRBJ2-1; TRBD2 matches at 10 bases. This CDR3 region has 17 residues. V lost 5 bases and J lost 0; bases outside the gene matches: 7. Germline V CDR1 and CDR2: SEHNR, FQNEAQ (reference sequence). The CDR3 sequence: CASSLLSGGLSYNEQFF. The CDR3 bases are TGTGCCAGCAGCCTTCTTAGCGGGGGGCTCTCCTACAATGAGCAGTTCTTC.